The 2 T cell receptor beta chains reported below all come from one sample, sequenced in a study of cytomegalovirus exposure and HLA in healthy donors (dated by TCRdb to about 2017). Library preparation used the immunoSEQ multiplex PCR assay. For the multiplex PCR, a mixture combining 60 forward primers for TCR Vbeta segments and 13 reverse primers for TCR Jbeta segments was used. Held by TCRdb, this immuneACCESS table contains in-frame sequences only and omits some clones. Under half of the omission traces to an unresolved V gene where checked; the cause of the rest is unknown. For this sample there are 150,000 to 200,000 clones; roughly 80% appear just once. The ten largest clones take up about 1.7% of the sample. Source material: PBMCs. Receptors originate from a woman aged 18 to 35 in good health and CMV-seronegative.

The CDR3 coding sequence is TGTGCCAGCAGTTGGGACATGGATCAGCCCCAGCATTTT. It codes for CASSWDMDQPQHF. This chain uses TRBV27 with TRBJ1-5; TRBD1 is a possible D gene (6 bases). The V end lost 4 bases, the J end lost 5 bases, and 9 bases lay between the germline ends. The length of the CDR3 is 13 residues. From germline, CDR1 is MNHEY and CDR2 SMNVEV (reference sequence).

CDR3 sequence reads: CASSSGAGSSYGYTF. DNA for the CDR3: TGTGCCAGCAGTTCGGGAGCTGGATCGTCCTATGGCTACACCTTC. The rearrangement joins TRBV6-5 to TRBJ1-2; D is uncertain. This CDR3 has 15 residues. The germline V and J ends were trimmed by 4 bases and 4 bases, with 16 bases remaining between them. Germline lookup yields CDR1 MNHEY and CDR2 SVGAGI.